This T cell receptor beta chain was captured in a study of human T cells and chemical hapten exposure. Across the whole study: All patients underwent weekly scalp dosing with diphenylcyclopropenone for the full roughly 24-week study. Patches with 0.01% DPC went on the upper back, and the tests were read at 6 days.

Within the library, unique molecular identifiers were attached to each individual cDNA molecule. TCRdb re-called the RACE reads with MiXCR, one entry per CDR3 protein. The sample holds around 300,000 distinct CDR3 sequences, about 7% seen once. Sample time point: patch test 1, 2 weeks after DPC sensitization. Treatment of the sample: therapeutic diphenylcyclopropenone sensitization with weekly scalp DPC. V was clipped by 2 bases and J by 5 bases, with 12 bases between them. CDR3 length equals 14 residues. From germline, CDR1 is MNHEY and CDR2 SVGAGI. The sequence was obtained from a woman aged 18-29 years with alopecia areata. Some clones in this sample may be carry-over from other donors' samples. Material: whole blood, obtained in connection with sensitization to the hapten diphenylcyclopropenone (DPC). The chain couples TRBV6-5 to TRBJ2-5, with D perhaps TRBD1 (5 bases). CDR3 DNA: TGTGCCAGCAGTTACGTCCAGGGTGGGGAGACCCAGTACTTC. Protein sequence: CASSYVQGGETQYF.